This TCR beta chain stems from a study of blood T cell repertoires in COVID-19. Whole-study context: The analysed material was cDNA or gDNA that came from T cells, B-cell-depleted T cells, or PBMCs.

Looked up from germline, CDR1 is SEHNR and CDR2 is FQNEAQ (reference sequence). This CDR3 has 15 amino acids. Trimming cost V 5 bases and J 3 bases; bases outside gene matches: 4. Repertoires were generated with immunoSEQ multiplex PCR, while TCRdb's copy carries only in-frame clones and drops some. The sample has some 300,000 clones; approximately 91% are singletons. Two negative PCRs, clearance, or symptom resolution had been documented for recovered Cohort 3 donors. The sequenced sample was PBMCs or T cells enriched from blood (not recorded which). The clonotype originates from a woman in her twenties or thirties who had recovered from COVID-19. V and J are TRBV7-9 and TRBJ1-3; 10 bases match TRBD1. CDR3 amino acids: CASSPTGGLGNTIYF. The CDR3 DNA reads TGTGCCAGCAGCCCGACAGGGGGCCTTGGAAACACCATATATTTT.